The T cell receptor beta chain under discussion was sequenced for a study of PD-L1 blockade in urothelial cancer (dated 2017 in TCRdb). Describing the broader study: Every patient began therapy at some point between 2013 and 2015 and was given atezolizumab 1,200 mg intravenously every 3 weeks. Twenty-nine patients had pretreatment blood TCR-seq, roughly 25 had at least one posttreatment blood collection, and roughly 25 had tumor TCR-seq. Blood samples gave a median of approximately 150,000 T cells and 83,000 or so unique TCRs, with a median clonality of around 0.074. Blood samples were analyzed at 3 weeks after treatment start (second dose) and at 6 weeks after treatment start. Pretreatment tumor samples, along with matched peripheral blood collected serially before and after atezolizumab treatment, underwent TCR sequencing. Patients had an ECOG performance status of 0 or 1 and had received between 0 and 3 prior chemotherapy regimens. Twenty-five of 29 patients were identified as males with urothelial cancer of bladder origin, and a prior smoking history was reported by 18 of 29 patients. Eight to ten patients achieved durable clinical benefit and approximately 19 did not. In the same patients, whole exome sequencing and RNA sequencing of pretreatment tumors were performed in addition to TCR sequencing. Progression-free survival longer than 6 months counted as durable clinical benefit, and TCR features were additionally tested against both progression-free and overall survival. The study, an exploratory multi-omic analysis, examined somatic, immune and clinical correlates of response to PD-L1 blockade with atezolizumab in urothelial cancer.

To estimate absolute template abundance from read counts, synthetic TCR analog templates were spiked into each PCR. The immunoSEQ assay was used to amplify TCRbeta CDR3 regions from genomic DNA with bias-controlled V and J gene primers. Sequencing of rearranged TCRbeta segments was done at approximately 20X coverage. As for the original processing: Sequencing errors were corrected by clustering, and CDR3s were annotated against IMGT so that V, D and J genes could be assigned. Out-of-frame and stop-codon sequences were excluded, and only productive TCRbeta rearrangements were used in downstream analyses. Clonality was computed as one minus Shannon entropy normalized by the log of the number of unique productive sequences. Clones differing between time points or between blood and tumor were identified using Fisher's exact test with Benjamini-Hochberg correction, with an adjusted p below 0.01 applied as the threshold. TCRdb provides this immuneACCESS table in a form limited to in-frame rearrangements. Some clones are lacking; in checked studies, under half of them reflect an unresolved V gene, and why the rest are absent is not known. That table gives V, J and clone size, and the DNA gave D and trimming. For this sample there are about 56,000 clones; about 85% appear just once. The biggest ten clones account for about a sixth of the sample.

The CDR3 goes from the cysteine to the phenylalanine over 15 residues. Only the CDR3 DNA is retained, 45 bases long and in frame from the first base. Per the germline V gene, ENHRY is the CDR1 and SYGVKD is the CDR2. V is trimmed back by 11 bases and J by 5 bases, and the junction contains 14 bases that no gene match accounts for. A note on this clone: Its antigen target is currently unknown. Within one base of it there is no much larger clone, and no base qualities were kept.

The investigation overall reported the following: Improved progression-free and overall survival was found to be associated with pretreatment peripheral blood TCR clonality below the median. Because the sample size was small (n of about 30) and many of the analyses were exploratory, the results are meant to be hypothesis-generating. Greater expansion of tumor-associated TCR clones in peripheral blood 3 weeks after the start of treatment was observed in patients with durable benefit (n of about 20, p = 0.022).

The label giving this sample's time point can be read as: pretreatment peripheral blood. The cohort included some 30 patients with locally advanced or metastatic urothelial carcinoma who were treated at Memorial Sloan Kettering on a trial protocol. Peripheral blood mononuclear cells were collected pretreatment and during treatment, with between 1 and 8 total time points obtained per patient. The Qiagen DNeasy Blood extraction kit was used to purify genomic DNA from total PBMCs and tumor samples. Collected pretreatment and during treatment, PBMCs were isolated and stored as previously described. The chain employs TRBV10-3 and TRBJ2-2; TRBD1 lines up with 7 middle nucleotides. Sequenced material: PBMCs, taken around atezolizumab (anti-PD-L1) treatment. The sequence was collected from a man between 65 and 79 years old with urothelial cancer. The DNA reads as follows: TGTGCCTCCCAAAGGGGGACAGTTGATACCGGGGAGCTGTTTTTT. This yields the protein CASQRGTVDTGELFF.